These 2 T cell receptor beta chains originate from one sample sequenced in a study of regulatory T cells in long-lasting Graves disease. Time point defined: persistent/refractory GD, antithyroid drugs over 5 years with positive TRAb. From RNA extracted from PBMCs, the TCR library was made. Libraries of TCR beta came from iRepertoire HTBI primers plus Arm-PCR of CDR3 regions. TCRdb reprocessed the multiplex PCR reads via MiXCR and lists one record per CDR3 protein. The table lists a few hundred thousand distinct CDR3 sequences, 23% of them singletons, with approximately 26% in the top ten. Sample: peripheral blood mononuclear cells (PBMCs), taken when the disease was refractory, from a patient treated with antithyroid drugs. Receptor source: a female donor with Graves disease.

The sample holds a few counts of this clonotype. V and J are TRBV25-1 and TRBJ1-1, with 10 bases aligning to TRBD1. The ends lost 3 bases at V and 3 bases at J; junction bases unmatched: 4. CDR3 length: 15 residues. In germline, CDR1 is MGHDK, CDR2 SYGVNS. CDR3: CASSDPDRGDTEAFF. CDR3 DNA: TGTGCCAGCAGTGACCCGGACAGGGGGGACACTGAAGCTTTCTTT. The entire variable domain, with the rest obtained from reference TRBV25-1 and TRBJ1-1, is as follows: EADIYQTPRYLVIGTGKKITLECSQTMGHDKMYWYQQDPGMELHLIHYSYGVNSTEKGDLSSESTVSRIRTEHFPLTLESARPSHTSQYLCASSDPDRGDTEAFFGQGTRLTVV.

This clonotype was recorded at least ten times. This chain uses TRBV30 with TRBJ2-7; 9 nucleotides align to TRBD1. Germline V gene sequence: CDR1 GTSNPN, CDR2 SVGIG (reference sequence). Trimming at V came to 4 bases and at J to 11 bases, leaving 9 bases not matched to a gene. CDR3 size: 12 residues. The CDR3: CAWKPQGAVEYF. As DNA, the CDR3 is TGTGCCTGGAAGCCACAGGGGGCGGTTGAGTACTTC. Full variable domain (rest looked up from reference TRBV30 and TRBJ2-7): SQTIHQWPATLVQPVGSPLSLECTVEGTSNPNLYWYRQAAGRGLQLLFYSVGIGQISSEVPQNLSASRPQDRQFILSSKKLLLSDSGFYLCAWKPQGAVEYFGPGTRLTVT.